One T cell receptor beta chain is described in this entry. The sample belongs to a study of CD8 T cells in Susac syndrome. RNA amounts of about 0.45 to 1 ug underwent reverse transcription with random hexamers. TCRdb reanalysed the immunoSEQ multiplex PCR reads using MiXCR and keeps one entry per CDR3 protein. The repertoire holds approximately 190,000 distinct CDR3 sequences, with approximately 96% as singletons. Germline V gene lookup returns CDR1 DFQATT and CDR2 SNEGSKA (reference sequence). The CDR3 covers 16 residues. Trimming cost V 3 bases and J 3 bases, with 17 bases left between them. The sequencing input was CD4+ T cells from PBMCs. The TCR was taken from a human donor with Susac syndrome. The V call is TRBV20-1, the J call TRBJ1-4; D uncertain. CDR3 in DNA: TGCAGTGCTAGTTCCGCTTGGCAGTCAGCTAATGAAAAACTGTTTTTT. It translates to CSASSAWQSANEKLFF.